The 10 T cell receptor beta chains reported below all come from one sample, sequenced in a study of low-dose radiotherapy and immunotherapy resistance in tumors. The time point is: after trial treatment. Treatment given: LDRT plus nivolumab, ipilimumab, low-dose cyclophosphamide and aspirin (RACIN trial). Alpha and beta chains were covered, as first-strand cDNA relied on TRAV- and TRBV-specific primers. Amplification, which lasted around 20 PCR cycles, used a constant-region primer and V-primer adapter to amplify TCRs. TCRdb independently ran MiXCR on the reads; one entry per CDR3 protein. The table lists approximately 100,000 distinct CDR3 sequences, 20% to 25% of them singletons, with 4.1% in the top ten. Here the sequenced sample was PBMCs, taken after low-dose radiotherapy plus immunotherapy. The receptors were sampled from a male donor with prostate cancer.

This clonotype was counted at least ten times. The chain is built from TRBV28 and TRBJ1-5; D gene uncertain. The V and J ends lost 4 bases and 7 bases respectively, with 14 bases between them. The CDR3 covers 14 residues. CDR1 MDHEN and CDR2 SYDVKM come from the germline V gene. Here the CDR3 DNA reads TGTGCCAGCAGTTGGCAGGCTCAAAACCAGCCCCAGCATTTT. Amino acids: CASSWQAQNQPQHF.

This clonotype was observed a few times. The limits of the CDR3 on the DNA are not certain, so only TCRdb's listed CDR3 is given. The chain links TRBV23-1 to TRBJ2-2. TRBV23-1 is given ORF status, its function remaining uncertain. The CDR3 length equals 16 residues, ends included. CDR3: CASSQRKREHRGAVFF.

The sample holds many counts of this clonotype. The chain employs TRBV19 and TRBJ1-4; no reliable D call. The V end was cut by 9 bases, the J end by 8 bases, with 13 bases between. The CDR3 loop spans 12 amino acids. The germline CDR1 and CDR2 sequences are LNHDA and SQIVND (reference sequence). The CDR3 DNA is TGTGCCAGCACGGACTTTGACGAAAAACTGTTTTTT. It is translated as CASTDFDEKLFF.

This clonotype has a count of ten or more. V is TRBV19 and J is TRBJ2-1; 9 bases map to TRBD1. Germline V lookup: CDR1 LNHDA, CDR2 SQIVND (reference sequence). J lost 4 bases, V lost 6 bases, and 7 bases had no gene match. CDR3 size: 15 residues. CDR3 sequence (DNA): TGTGCCAGTAGCCGTGACAGGGGGGGGTACAATGAGCAGTTCTTC. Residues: CASSRDRGGYNEQFF.

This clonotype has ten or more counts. CDR3 protein: CASSRYLGKRLAGNTGELFF. CDR3 DNA sequence: TGTGCCAGCAGCCGATACTTGGGGAAGAGACTAGCGGGGAACACCGGGGAGCTGTTTTTT. V is TRBV3-1 and J is TRBJ2-2; 10 positions match TRBD2. This CDR3 comprises 20 residues. Trimming removed 4 bases from V and 1 base from J; junction bases left unmatched: 15. Germline assignment: CDR1 LGHDT and CDR2 YNNKEL (reference sequence).

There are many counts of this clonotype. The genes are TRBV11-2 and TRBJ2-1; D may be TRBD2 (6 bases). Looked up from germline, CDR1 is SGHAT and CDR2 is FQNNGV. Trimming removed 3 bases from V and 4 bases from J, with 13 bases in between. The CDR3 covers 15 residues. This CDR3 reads CASSFGGGKYNEQFF. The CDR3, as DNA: TGTGCCAGCAGCTTTGGTGGGGGGAAATACAATGAGCAGTTCTTC.

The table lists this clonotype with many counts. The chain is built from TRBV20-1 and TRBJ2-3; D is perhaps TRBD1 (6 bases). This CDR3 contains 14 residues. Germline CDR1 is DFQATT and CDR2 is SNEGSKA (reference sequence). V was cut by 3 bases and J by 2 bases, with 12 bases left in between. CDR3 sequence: CSASMDRYTDTQYF. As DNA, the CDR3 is TGCAGTGCTAGTATGGACAGATACACAGATACGCAGTATTTT.

CDR3 bases: TGCAGTGCTCCGGGACAGGGGAGACAGACCCAGTACTTC. Protein product: CSAPGQGRQTQYF. The rearrangement uses TRBV20-1 and TRBJ2-5; 10 positions match TRBD1. There are 13 residues in the CDR3. Germline V gene data show CDR1 as DFQATT and CDR2 as SNEGSKA (reference sequence). Trimming removed 5 bases from V and 6 bases from J; junction bases left unmatched: 6.

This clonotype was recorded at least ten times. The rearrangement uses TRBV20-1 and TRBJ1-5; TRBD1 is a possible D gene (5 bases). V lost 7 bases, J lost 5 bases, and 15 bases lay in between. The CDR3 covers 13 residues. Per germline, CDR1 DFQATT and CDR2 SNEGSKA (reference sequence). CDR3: CSVLKGGDQPQHF. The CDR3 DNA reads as TGCAGTGTTCTCAAGGGAGGGGATCAGCCCCAGCATTTT.

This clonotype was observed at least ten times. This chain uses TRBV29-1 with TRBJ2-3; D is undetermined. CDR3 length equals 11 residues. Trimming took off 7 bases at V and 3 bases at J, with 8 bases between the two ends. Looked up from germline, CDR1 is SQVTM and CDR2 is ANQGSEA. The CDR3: CSASVTDTQYF. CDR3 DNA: TGCAGCGCCTCCGTTACAGATACGCAGTATTTT.